Listed below are T cell receptor beta chains from one sample, sequenced in a study of long-term antiretroviral therapy in people with HIV. The assay was immunoSEQ multiplex PCR, and TCRdb's table has in-frame clones only and misses some. Of over 40,000 clones in the sample, approximately 94% were seen once. Here the sequenced sample was unsorted PBMCs, taken approximately 9.5 years after starting antiretroviral therapy. The receptors come from a man aged 25 to 40 with HIV. Each CDR3 is given with its conserved first and last residue. A D gene is named only where the DNA matches it firmly. Expanded clones are given a class, and other clones once, few, many or no size at all.

>NA|TRBV25-1|NA|TRBJ1-5
CASSEPGPNQPQHF
TGTGCCAGCAGTGAACCGGGGCCCAATCAGCCCCAGCATTTT
>NA|TRBV2|NA|TRBJ1-5
CASKGSLSNQPQHF
TGTGCCAGCAAGGGGTCCCTTAGCAATCAGCCCCAGCATTTT
>NA|TRBV2|NA|TRBJ2-1
CASRRRGAGADEQFF
TGTGCCAGCAGGAGGAGGGGCGCGGGTGCCGATGAGCAGTTCTTC
>NA|TRBV4-2|TRBD2|TRBJ2-5
CASSQDGAQGLAGGLTQYF
TGTGCCAGCAGCCAAGATGGGGCACAGGGACTAGCGGGGGGTTTGACCCAGTACTTC
>NA|TRBV7-2|NA|TRBJ1-4
CASSLGVLSPYIDEKLFF
TGTGCCAGCAGCTTAGGAGTCTTATCCCCTTATATAGATGAAAAACTGTTTTTT
>NA|TRBV18|NA|TRBJ1-1
CASSPGTPGTEAFF
TGTGCCAGCTCACCCGGGACACCTGGCACTGAAGCTTTCTTT
>NA|TRBV5-5|NA|TRBJ2-7
CASSFSPTAEVEEQYF
TGTGCCAGCAGCTTTAGCCCGACAGCGGAAGTAGAGGAGCAGTACTTC
>NA|TRBV5-4|NA|TRBJ1-4
CASSLGGAGYEKLFF
TGTGCCAGCAGCTTGGGTGGGGCAGGATATGAAAAACTGTTTTTT
>NA|TRBV7-9|NA|TRBJ2-5
CASSGEPPGYQETQYF
TGTGCCAGCAGCGGAGAGCCCCCGGGCTACCAAGAGACCCAGTACTTC
>NA|TRBV2|NA|TRBJ2-1
CASRKEGDEQFF
TGTGCCAGCAGAAAAGAAGGGGATGAGCAGTTCTTC
>once|TRBV5-1|NA|TRBJ2-1
CASSLDPANEQFF
TGCGCCAGCAGCTTGGATCCCGCCAATGAGCAGTTCTTC
>NA|TRBV6-1|TRBD1|TRBJ2-3
CASSDLTGADTQYF
TGTGCCAGCAGTGACCTTACAGGGGCAGATACGCAGTATTTT
>NA|TRBV4-1|TRBD2|TRBJ2-7
CASRREGSTDEQYF
TGCGCCAGCAGACGGGAGGGAAGCACCGACGAGCAGTACTTC
>NA|TRBV7-2|TRBD1|TRBJ1-4
CASSPGTGSTNEKLFF
TGTGCCAGCAGCCCCGGGACAGGCTCTACTAATGAAAAACTGTTTTTT
>NA|TRBV28|NA|TRBJ2-6
CASSLLGPGANVLTF
TGTGCCAGCAGTTTATTAGGGCCTGGGGCCAACGTCCTGACTTTC
>NA|TRBV6-4|NA|TRBJ2-2
CASSAQGGTGELFF
TGTGCCAGCAGTGCTCAGGGGGGCACCGGGGAGCTGTTTTTT
>once|TRBV5-1|NA|TRBJ2-3
CASRRGTDTQYF
TGCGCCAGCAGACGAGGCACAGATACGCAGTATTTT
>once|TRBV6-5|NA|TRBJ1-5
CASSYSELQPQHF
TGTGCCAGCAGTTACAGCGAGTTGCAGCCCCAGCATTTT
>NA|TRBV7-9|NA|TRBJ2-5
CASSRTEWGGGETQYF
TGTGCCAGCAGCCGCACGGAATGGGGTGGTGGAGAGACCCAGTACTTC
>NA|TRBV6-1|NA|TRBJ1-6
CASSVSFSYNSPLHF
TGTGCCAGCAGTGTTTCCTTCTCCTATAATTCACCCCTCCACTTT
>NA|TRBV19|TRBD1|TRBJ1-2
CASRMGQSDYGYTF
TGTGCCAGTAGGATGGGACAGAGCGACTATGGCTACACCTTC
>NA|TRBV11-1|NA|TRBJ1-2
CASSPGTGTETSTFYGYTF
TGTGCCAGCAGCCCTGGTACCGGGACTGAGACCTCTACTTTCTATGGCTACACCTTC
>once|TRBV4-1|NA|TRBJ1-5
CASSQIIGDQPQHF
TGCGCCAGCAGCCAAATTATAGGGGATCAGCCCCAGCATTTT
>NA|TRBV19|NA|TRBJ1-1
CASSIIGAGSNTEAFF
TGTGCCAGTAGTATTATAGGGGCCGGATCGAACACTGAAGCTTTCTTT
>NA|TRBV27|NA|TRBJ1-5
CASSSAGGNQPQHF
TGTGCCAGCAGTTCAGCAGGGGGCAATCAGCCCCAGCATTTT
>NA|TRBV29-1|NA|TRBJ2-1
CSVEAGSFRNEQFF
TGCAGCGTTGAAGCCGGGTCCTTCAGGAATGAGCAGTTCTTC
>NA|TRBV5-1|NA|TRBJ1-1
CASSPDRPNTEAFF
TGCGCCAGCAGCCCGGACCGCCCGAACACTGAAGCTTTCTTT
>NA|TRBV2|NA|TRBJ2-2
CASSPGTGELFF
TGTGCCAGCAGCCCAGGTACCGGGGAGCTGTTTTTT
>NA|TRBV28|NA|TRBJ1-6
CASSSNVNSPLHF
TGTGCCAGCAGTTCAAATGTTAATTCACCCCTCCACTTT
>NA|TRBV18|TRBD1|TRBJ1-1
CASSPEGQRSTEAFF
TGTGCCAGCTCACCAGAGGGACAGAGGAGCACTGAAGCTTTCTTT
>NA|TRBV6-5|NA|TRBJ1-4
CASSRGVVNEKLFF
TGTGCCAGCAGTCGGGGGGTGGTAAATGAAAAACTGTTTTTT
>NA|TRBV10-3|NA|TRBJ1-1
CAISEGRTEAFF
TGTGCCATCAGTGAAGGTCGGACTGAAGCTTTCTTT
>NA|TRBV4-1|TRBD1|TRBJ2-1
CASSTGQGTEQFF
TGCGCCAGCAGCACTGGACAGGGCACTGAGCAGTTCTTC
>NA|TRBV28|NA|TRBJ2-7
CASSLAGHSYEQYF
TGTGCCAGCAGTTTGGCGGGGCACTCCTACGAGCAGTACTTC
>NA|TRBV5-1|TRBD1|TRBJ2-2
CASSFRGQKGNTGELFF
TGCGCCAGCAGCTTCAGGGGGCAAAAGGGAAACACCGGGGAGCTGTTTTTT
>few|TRBV2|TRBD1|TRBJ1-2
CASRKGQGNYGYTF
TGTGCCAGCAGGAAGGGACAGGGTAACTATGGCTACACCTTC
>NA|TRBV11-2|NA|TRBJ1-1
CASSLEVAEAFF
TGTGCCAGCAGCTTAGAGGTGGCTGAAGCTTTCTTT
>NA|TRBV5-1|TRBD2|TRBJ2-3
CASTSGGSTDTQYF
TGCGCCAGCACGAGCGGGGGGTCCACAGATACGCAGTATTTT
>NA|TRBV19|NA|TRBJ2-3
CASSIEEGMRTDTQYF
TGTGCCAGTAGTATAGAAGAGGGTATGCGCACAGATACGCAGTATTTT
>NA|TRBV11-3|NA|TRBJ2-3
CASSSGQTSTDTQYF
TGTGCCAGCAGTTCAGGGCAGACTAGCACAGATACGCAGTATTTT
>NA|TRBV29-1|NA|TRBJ2-3
CSGGDLGNTQYF
TGCAGCGGTGGGGATCTGGGGAATACGCAGTATTTT
>NA|TRBV13|NA|TRBJ1-5
CASSLGRGGNQPQHF
TGTGCCAGCAGCTTAGGCCGGGGAGGCAATCAGCCCCAGCATTTT
>NA|TRBV4-1|TRBD1|TRBJ1-2
CASSESGGPEGYTF
TGCGCCAGCTCGGAATCAGGGGGCCCCGAAGGCTACACCTTC
>NA|TRBV28|NA|TRBJ2-1
CASRPGHAYNEQFF
TGTGCCAGTAGGCCGGGACACGCCTACAATGAGCAGTTCTTC
>NA|TRBV4-1|NA|TRBJ1-1
CASSQDQGMNTEAFF
TGCGCCAGCAGCCAAGATCAGGGGATGAACACTGAAGCTTTCTTT
>NA|TRBV11-2|NA|TRBJ1-2
CASSLASGALGGYTF
TGTGCCAGCAGCTTGGCGTCAGGGGCGTTGGGTGGCTACACCTTC
>NA|TRBV9|TRBD2|TRBJ2-1
CASSVGRSSGRKSYNEQFF
TGTGCCAGCAGCGTAGGAAGGTCTAGCGGGAGGAAATCCTACAATGAGCAGTTCTTC
>NA|TRBV27|NA|TRBJ1-2
CASSLSPGTFYGYTF
TGTGCCAGCAGTTTGTCTCCCGGGACCTTCTATGGCTACACCTTC
>few|TRBV20-1|NA|TRBJ1-1
CSARDQSRAFF
TGCAGTGCTAGAGATCAATCCCGCGCTTTCTTT
>NA|TRBV11-2|TRBD1|TRBJ1-3
CASSLGYRGPSGNTIYF
TGTGCCAGCAGCTTAGGATACAGGGGTCCCTCTGGAAACACCATATATTTT
>NA|TRBV7-8|TRBD1|TRBJ1-4
CASSLAWGTGFGEKLFF
TGTGCCAGCAGCTTAGCGTGGGGGACAGGGTTTGGTGAAAAACTGTTTTTT
>NA|TRBV7-8|NA|TRBJ1-2
CASSPTGQSYGYTF
TGTGCCAGCAGCCCCACAGGACAGTCCTATGGCTACACCTTC
>NA|TRBV5-1|NA|TRBJ2-3
CASSFGASSTDTQYF
TGCGCCAGCAGCTTCGGCGCGTCTAGCACAGATACGCAGTATTTT
>once|TRBV7-3|TRBD2|TRBJ2-2
CASSLNPGGGTGELFF
TGTGCCAGCAGCTTAAATCCGGGGGGGGGCACCGGGGAGCTGTTTTTT
>NA|TRBV9|TRBD2|TRBJ2-3
CASSGLGAGVTDTQYF
TGTGCCAGCAGCGGCCTCGGGGCGGGGGTCACAGATACGCAGTATTTT
>NA|TRBV5-1|NA|TRBJ2-3
CASSQGHRGTDTQYF
TGCGCCAGCAGCCAAGGCCACAGGGGCACAGATACGCAGTATTTT
>NA|TRBV9|NA|TRBJ1-2
CASSVDGGLNYGYTF
TGTGCCAGCAGCGTAGACGGAGGACTGAACTATGGCTACACCTTC
>NA|TRBV7-9|NA|TRBJ1-3
CASSLGTAGNTIYF
TGTGCCAGCAGCTTAGGCACGGCTGGAAACACCATATATTTT
>NA|TRBV5-1|NA|TRBJ1-4
CASSQEDEKLFF
TGCGCCAGCAGTCAGGAGGATGAAAAACTGTTTTTT